Listed below are T cell receptor beta chains from one sample, sequenced in a study of HIV-infected patients and healthy controls. TCRdb analysed the 5' RACE reads with MiXCR anew, one entry per CDR3 protein. The sample comprises tens of thousands of distinct CDR3 sequences, 15% to 20% of which are singletons, and 1.4% to 1.5% rests with the top ten. What was sequenced was CD4+ T cells from blood. The receptors were gathered from a human donor in good health. Each CDR3 is given with its conserved first and last residue. D genes are given only for firm matches. For some rows the clone size is stated as once, few or many, or as a class when expanded; others skip it.

V,J,size,D,DNA,CDR3
TRBV7-2,TRBJ1-5,many,-,TGTGCCAGCAGCTCTAGGGTGCAACAGCCCCAGCATTTT,CASSSRVQQPQHF
TRBV20-1,TRBJ1-5,many,-,TGCAGTGCTAGCAATCAGCCCCAGCATTTT,CSASNQPQHF
TRBV29-1,TRBJ2-1,few,TRBD2,TGCAGCGTTGAAAGGACACTAGCGGGACACGAGCAGTTCTTC,CSVERTLAGHEQFF
TRBV15,TRBJ2-2,many,TRBD1,TGTGCCACCAGCAGGCGACAGGGTAACACCGGGGAGCTGTTTTTT,CATSRRQGNTGELFF
TRBV7-2,TRBJ1-1,few,TRBD1,TGTGCCAGCAGCCCACCTCGACAGGGGGCTGGGGCTATGAACACTGAAGCTTTCTTT,CASSPPRQGAGAMNTEAFF
TRBV6-1,TRBJ1-2,few,-,TGTGCCAGCAGTGAATTTAGTAGGACCGTCGTCTATGGCTACACCTTC,CASSEFSRTVVYGYTF
TRBV5-6,TRBJ2-4,few,-,TGTGCCAGCAGCATCGAAAACATTCAGTACTTC,CASSIENIQYF
TRBV25-1,TRBJ1-2,-,-,TGTGCCAGCAGTGATGGAAGATATGGCTACACCTTC,CASSDGRYGYTF
TRBV12-3/TRBV12-4,TRBJ2-2,many,-,TGTGCCAGCAGTTTTAACTCCCCCGGGGAGCTGTTTTTT,CASSFNSPGELFF
TRBV19,TRBJ2-7,few,TRBD1,TGTGCCAGTAGGGGGAGACAGGGGGCGTCGGGATCCTACGAGCAGTACTTC,CASRGRQGASGSYEQYF
TRBV6-6,TRBJ2-1,many,-,TGTGCCAGCAGTTTAAAATCCTACAATGAGCAGTTCTTC,CASSLKSYNEQFF
TRBV12-3/TRBV12-4,TRBJ1-2,many,TRBD1,TGTGCCAGCAGGGAGACAGGGGGATATGGCTACACCTTC,CASRETGGYGYTF
TRBV4-2,TRBJ1-1,few,-,TGTGCCAGCAGCTACGCGAGCAAAGACTTCAGATGGGGGAGGAACACTGAAGCTTTCTTT,CASSYASKDFRWGRNTEAFF
TRBV9,TRBJ1-2,many,-,TGTGCCAGCAGCGTAGACAGCTACTTTAACTATGGCTACACCTTC,CASSVDSYFNYGYTF
TRBV20-1,TRBJ1-1,-,-,TGCAGTGCTAGTAAAGAGAACACTGAAGCTTTCTTT,CSASKENTEAFF
TRBV18,TRBJ1-3,few,TRBD1,TGTGCCAGCTCACCGCCGGGACAGGGTATCGGACTCGGAAACACCATATATTTT,CASSPPGQGIGLGNTIYF
TRBV29-1,TRBJ1-4,many,-,TGCAGCGTTGAGACGGCAGAAAAACTGTTTTTT,CSVETAEKLFF
TRBV9,TRBJ2-3,many,-,TGTGCCAGCAGCGTAGCCGTCTTAGTGGGGCAAGATACGCAGTATTTT,CASSVAVLVGQDTQYF
TRBV20-1,TRBJ2-1,-,-,TGCAGTGCTAGATTATCCCTCGGTGAGCAGTTCTTC,CSARLSLGEQFF
TRBV27,TRBJ1-1,many,-,TGTGCCAGCAGTTCTAACGCGGCGCACACTGAAGCTTTCTTT,CASSSNAAHTEAFF
TRBV7-6,TRBJ1-1,once,-,TGTGCCAGCAGCCCGTGGACAGCTTCGAACACTGAAGCTTTCTTT,CASSPWTASNTEAFF
TRBV19,TRBJ2-5,-,-,TGTGCCAGTAGTATAAGGTCCAGGGCCACAACGCGGGAGACCCAGTACTTC,CASSIRSRATTRETQYF
TRBV6-5,TRBJ1-6,-,-,TGTGCCAGCAGTTCCGGGCCATATTCACCCCTCCACTTT,CASSSGPYSPLHF
TRBV6-2/TRBV6-3,TRBJ1-5,many,-,TGTGCCAGCAGTAAGGCAGGGGCGAGCAATCAGCCCCAGCATTTT,CASSKAGASNQPQHF
TRBV7-3,TRBJ1-1,many,-,TGTGCCAGCAGCTTAAAGGGGGGGACTGAAGCTTTCTTT,CASSLKGGTEAFF
TRBV30,TRBJ2-3,few,TRBD2,TGTGCCTGGCTTGGCGGGGAGGGCCGGGCGGGTACGCAGTATTTT,CAWLGGEGRAGTQYF
TRBV7-9,TRBJ2-2,many,-,TGTGCCAGCAGCTTAGCTACGGGAGCTTTGCACACCGGGGAGCTGTTTTTT,CASSLATGALHTGELFF
TRBV20-1,TRBJ2-7,many,TRBD2,TGCAGTGCTAGGGGACGGGGGGGCGAGCAGTACTTC,CSARGRGGEQYF
TRBV4-2,TRBJ1-1,-,-,TGTGCCAGCAGTCTCTATGACAGAGCGAACACTGAAGCTTTCTTT,CASSLYDRANTEAFF